A selection of T cell receptor beta chains follows, all from one sample in a study of blood T cell repertoires in COVID-19. Sequenced by immunoSEQ multiplex PCR; TCRdb stores in-frame clones only, minus some. The table lists under 250,000 clones, 80% to 90% of them singletons. The sequencing sample was made of peripheral blood. Receptor source: a human donor in a cohort sampled during active COVID-19. Each CDR3 is given with its conserved first and last residue. A D gene is named only where the DNA matches it firmly. Size tells how often a clone was seen (once, few, many) or the class of an expanded clone, and some rows leave it out.

J | V | size | D | CDR3 | DNA
TRBJ2-1 | TRBV12-3/TRBV12-4 | - | - | CASRTGSYNEQFF | TGTGCCAGCAGAACAGGGTCCTACAATGAGCAGTTCTTC
TRBJ1-1 | TRBV7-9 | - | TRBD1 | CASSVRRTGEAFF | TGTGCCAGCAGCGTACGACGGACAGGGGAAGCTTTCTTT
TRBJ1-2 | TRBV28 | once | TRBD1 | CASTRDRGPEGYTF | TGTGCCAGCACCAGGGACAGGGGGCCAGAAGGCTACACCTTC
TRBJ2-2 | TRBV13 | - | TRBD2 | CASSRGTSGRAVTGELFF | TGTGCCAGCAGCCGAGGGACTAGCGGGAGGGCGGTCACCGGGGAGCTGTTTTTT
TRBJ2-3 | TRBV19 | - | - | CASSILGTALDTQYF | TGTGCCAGTAGTATATTAGGGACTGCACTCGATACGCAGTATTTT
TRBJ1-1 | TRBV12-3/TRBV12-4 | - | - | CASSFGSDLEAFF | TGTGCCAGCAGTTTTGGTTCAGACTTAGAAGCTTTCTTT
TRBJ2-5 | TRBV3-1/TRBV3-2 | - | TRBD2 | CASSQSGTSGKRVQETQYF | TGTGCCAGCAGCCAATCGGGGACTAGCGGGAAAAGGGTCCAAGAGACCCAGTACTTC
TRBJ2-7 | TRBV5-6 | - | - | CASSLLTVASHEQYF | TGTGCCAGCAGCTTGCTGACAGTAGCAAGCCACGAGCAGTACTTC
TRBJ1-1 | TRBV28 | - | - | CASSHNTENTEAFF | TGTGCCAGCAGCCATAATACAGAGAACACTGAAGCTTTCTTT
TRBJ2-7 | TRBV3-1/TRBV3-2 | - | TRBD2 | CASSQGLAGGTFKYEQYF | TGTGCCAGCAGCCAAGGGCTAGCGGGAGGGACCTTCAAGTACGAGCAGTACTTC
TRBJ2-5 | TRBV2 | - | TRBD1 | CASSEQQGQETQYF | TGTGCCAGCAGCGAGCAACAGGGGCAAGAGACCCAGTACTTC
TRBJ2-2 | TRBV4-2 | - | TRBD1 | CASSQPQGPGELFF | TGTGCCAGCAGCCAACCACAGGGGCCCGGGGAGCTGTTTTTT
TRBJ2-3 | TRBV5-4 | - | TRBD2 | CASSLSSGGATDTQYF | TGTGCCAGCAGCTTGTCCTCGGGAGGCGCCACAGATACGCAGTATTTT
TRBJ2-2 | TRBV20-1 | - | TRBD2 | CSASFAGTSVTGELFF | TGCAGTGCTAGTTTCGCCGGGACTAGCGTGACCGGGGAGCTGTTTTTT
TRBJ2-5 | TRBV7-8 | - | - | CASSGTGGGETQYF | TGTGCCAGCAGCGGAACAGGGGGAGGGGAGACCCAGTACTTC
TRBJ1-3 | TRBV4-2 | - | - | CASSQGDAGNTIYF | TGTGCCAGCAGCCAAGGAGATGCGGGAAACACCATATATTTT
TRBJ2-2 | TRBV19 | - | - | CASKGGMGENTGELFF | TGTGCCAGTAAGGGGGGGATGGGCGAGAACACCGGGGAGCTGTTTTTT
TRBJ2-7 | TRBV6-5 | - | TRBD2 | CASRLEAGSYEQYF | TGTGCCAGCAGGTTAGAAGCGGGGTCCTACGAGCAGTACTTC
TRBJ1-5 | TRBV28 | - | TRBD1 | CASSFGTAFQPQHF | TGTGCCAGCAGTTTCGGGACAGCTTTTCAGCCCCAGCATTTT
TRBJ1-6 | TRBV2 | - | TRBD1 | CASTRTGYYNSPLHF | TGTGCCAGCACCCGGACAGGTTATTATAATTCACCCCTCCACTTT
TRBJ2-7 | TRBV5-4 | - | TRBD2 | CASSLYHLAGGPWEQYF | TGTGCCAGCAGCTTGTATCATCTAGCGGGAGGGCCGTGGGAGCAGTACTTC
TRBJ2-7 | TRBV10-1 | - | TRBD1 | CASSSSGTGREQYF | TGCGCCAGCAGTAGCTCCGGGACAGGGCGCGAGCAGTACTTC
TRBJ1-2 | TRBV28 | - | TRBD1 | CASDRGGDYGYTF | TGTGCCAGCGACAGGGGGGGTGACTATGGCTACACCTTC
TRBJ2-2 | TRBV18 | - | TRBD1 | CASSPWTGILAGELFF | TGTGCCAGCTCACCATGGACAGGGATTTTAGCCGGGGAGCTGTTTTTT
TRBJ2-2 | TRBV6-5 | - | - | CASRTTGTGELFF | TGTGCCAGCAGGACTACAGGGACCGGGGAGCTGTTTTTT
TRBJ2-5 | TRBV3-1/TRBV3-2 | - | - | CASSQGNREKIRETQYF | TGTGCCAGCAGCCAAGGCAACAGGGAAAAGATTCGGGAGACCCAGTACTTC
TRBJ1-2 | TRBV14 | - | TRBD1 | CASSSTGLVGYTF | TGTGCCAGCAGCTCGACAGGGTTGGTTGGCTACACCTTC
TRBJ1-6 | TRBV28 | - | - | CASSLISSYNSPLHF | TGTGCCAGCAGTTTAATTAGCTCCTATAATTCACCCCTCCACTTT
TRBJ2-7 | TRBV15 | - | - | CATSRERRAHLPSYEQYF | TGTGCCACCAGCAGAGAGCGCAGGGCTCATCTCCCCTCCTACGAGCAGTACTTC
TRBJ2-5 | TRBV10-3 | - | TRBD1 | CAISPGQERETQYF | TGTGCCATCAGCCCGGGACAGGAAAGAGAGACCCAGTACTTC
TRBJ1-5 | TRBV5-1 | - | - | CASSLEGRVSQPQHF | TGCGCCAGCAGCTTGGAAGGCAGGGTTAGTCAGCCCCAGCATTTT
TRBJ2-1 | TRBV4-1 | - | TRBD2 | CASSQLLAVLYNEQFF | TGCGCCAGCAGCCAACTGCTAGCGGTACTCTACAATGAGCAGTTCTTC
TRBJ2-1 | TRBV5-4 | - | TRBD1 | CASSPARTGGYYNEQFF | TGTGCCAGCAGCCCTGCCAGGACAGGGGGCTATTACAATGAGCAGTTCTTC
TRBJ2-4 | TRBV7-9 | few | - | CASRDTAKNIQYF | TGTGCCAGCAGAGACACCGCGAAAAACATTCAGTACTTC
TRBJ2-1 | TRBV5-1 | - | - | CASSRTEYYNEQFF | TGCGCCAGCAGCAGAACAGAGTACTACAATGAGCAGTTCTTC
TRBJ1-1 | TRBV18 | - | - | CASSPSAGLTEAFF | TGTGCCAGCTCACCGTCCGCAGGGTTGACTGAAGCTTTCTTT
TRBJ2-5 | TRBV2 | large | TRBD2 | CASSWSSGEGETQYF | TGTGCCAGCAGTTGGTCTAGCGGGGAGGGAGAGACCCAGTACTTC
TRBJ1-6 | TRBV7-2 | - | - | CASSLEVRESYNSPLHF | TGTGCCAGCAGCTTAGAGGTTCGGGAGTCCTATAATTCACCCCTCCACTTT
TRBJ1-5 | TRBV6-5 | - | - | CASRTGGSNQPQHF | TGTGCCAGCAGGACCGGGGGAAGCAATCAGCCCCAGCATTTT
TRBJ2-7 | TRBV21-1 | - | - | CASSKDGGSTSYEQYF | TGTGCCAGCAGCAAAGACGGCGGTAGTACCTCCTACGAGCAGTACTTC
TRBJ1-2 | TRBV30 | - | - | CAWRLFSYGYTF | TGTGCCTGGAGGCTTTTCAGCTATGGCTACACCTTC